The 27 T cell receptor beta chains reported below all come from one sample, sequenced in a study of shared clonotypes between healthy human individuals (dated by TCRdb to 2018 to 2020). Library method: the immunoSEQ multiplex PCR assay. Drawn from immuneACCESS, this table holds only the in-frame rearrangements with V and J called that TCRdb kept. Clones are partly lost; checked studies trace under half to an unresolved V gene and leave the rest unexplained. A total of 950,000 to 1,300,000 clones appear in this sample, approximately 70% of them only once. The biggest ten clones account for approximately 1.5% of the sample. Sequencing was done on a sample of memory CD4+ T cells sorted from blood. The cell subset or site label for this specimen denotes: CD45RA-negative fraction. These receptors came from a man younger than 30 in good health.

CDR3 residues: CASSLSTQLAGSTDTQYF. Written as DNA, the CDR3 is TGTGCCAGCAGCCTATCAACTCAACTAGCGGGGAGCACAGATACGCAGTATTTT. V gene TRBV7-8 combines with J gene TRBJ2-3; 10 nucleotides agree with TRBD2. V lost 5 bases and J lost 0; bases outside the gene matches: 11. The germline V gene encodes CDR1 SGHVS and CDR2 FQNEAQ. This CDR3 comprises 18 residues.

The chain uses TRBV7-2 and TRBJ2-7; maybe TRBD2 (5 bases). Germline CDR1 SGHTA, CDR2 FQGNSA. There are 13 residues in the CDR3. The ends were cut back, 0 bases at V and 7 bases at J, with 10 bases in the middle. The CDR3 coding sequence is TGTGCCAGCAGCTTAGCGGGGTCGGGGGAGCAGTACTTC. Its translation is CASSLAGSGEQYF.

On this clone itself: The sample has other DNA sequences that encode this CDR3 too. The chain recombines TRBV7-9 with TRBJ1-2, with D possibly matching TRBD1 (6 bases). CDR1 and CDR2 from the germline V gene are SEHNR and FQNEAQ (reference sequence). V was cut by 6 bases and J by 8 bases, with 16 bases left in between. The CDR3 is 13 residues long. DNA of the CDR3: TGTGCCAGCAGTCTAGGGGGATTCGAGGGCTACACCTTC. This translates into CASSLGGFEGYTF.

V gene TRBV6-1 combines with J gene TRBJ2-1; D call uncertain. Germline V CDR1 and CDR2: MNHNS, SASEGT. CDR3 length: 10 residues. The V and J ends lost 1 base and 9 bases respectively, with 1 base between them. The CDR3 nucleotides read TGTGCCAGCAGTGAAGGTGAGCAGTTCTTC. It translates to CASSEGEQFF.

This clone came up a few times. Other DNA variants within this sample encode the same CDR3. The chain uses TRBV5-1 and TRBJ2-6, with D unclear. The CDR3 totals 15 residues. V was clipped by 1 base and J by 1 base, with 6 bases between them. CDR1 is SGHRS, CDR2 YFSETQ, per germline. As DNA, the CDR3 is TGCGCCAGCAGCTTGACGGCGTCTGGGGCCAACGTCCTGACTTTC. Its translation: CASSLTASGANVLTF.

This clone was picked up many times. The CDR3 spells CASSRTGTHNEQFF. DNA for the CDR3: TGTGCCAGCAGCCGTACGGGGACCCACAATGAGCAGTTCTTC. The V call is TRBV5-4, the J call TRBJ2-1; D could derive from TRBD1 or TRBD2 (5 bases each). V shed 4 bases and J shed 5 bases, with 13 bases lying between them. This CDR3 comprises 14 residues. Germline-derived CDR1 and CDR2 are SGHNT and YYREEE (reference sequence).

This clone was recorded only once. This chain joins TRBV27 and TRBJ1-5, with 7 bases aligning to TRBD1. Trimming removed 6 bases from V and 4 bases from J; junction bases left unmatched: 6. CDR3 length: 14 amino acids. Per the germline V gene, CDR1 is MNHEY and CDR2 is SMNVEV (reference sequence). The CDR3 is CASSKGDRNQPQHF. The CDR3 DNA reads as TGTGCCAGCAGCAAGGGGGACAGAAATCAGCCCCAGCATTTT.

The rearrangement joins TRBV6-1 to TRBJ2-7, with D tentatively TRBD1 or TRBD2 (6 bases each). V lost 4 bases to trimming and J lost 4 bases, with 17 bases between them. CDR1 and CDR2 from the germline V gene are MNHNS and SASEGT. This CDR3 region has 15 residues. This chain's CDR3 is CASSVGGIVGYEQYF. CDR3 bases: TGTGCCAGCAGTGTCGGGGGCATAGTAGGTTACGAGCAGTACTTC.

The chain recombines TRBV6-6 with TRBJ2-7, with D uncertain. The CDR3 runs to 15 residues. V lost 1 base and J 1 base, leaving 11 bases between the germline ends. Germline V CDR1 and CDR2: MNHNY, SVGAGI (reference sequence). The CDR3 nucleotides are TGTGCCAGCAGTTACTTATCGCGAAATTCCTACGAGCAGTACTTC. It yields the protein CASSYLSRNSYEQYF.

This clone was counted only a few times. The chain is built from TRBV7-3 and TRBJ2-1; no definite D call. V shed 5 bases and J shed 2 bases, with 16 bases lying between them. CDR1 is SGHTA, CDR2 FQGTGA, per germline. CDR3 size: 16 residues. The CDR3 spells CASSPNGDRTYNEQFF. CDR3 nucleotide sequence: TGTGCCAGCAGCCCTAATGGGGATAGGACCTACAATGAGCAGTTCTTC.

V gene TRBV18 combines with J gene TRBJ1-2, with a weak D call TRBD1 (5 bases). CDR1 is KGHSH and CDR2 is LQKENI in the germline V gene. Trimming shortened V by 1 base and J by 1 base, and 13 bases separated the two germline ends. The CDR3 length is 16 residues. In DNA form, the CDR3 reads TGTGCCAGCTCACCACAAATACGGGGCAGTAACTATGGCTACACCTTC. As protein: CASSPQIRGSNYGYTF.

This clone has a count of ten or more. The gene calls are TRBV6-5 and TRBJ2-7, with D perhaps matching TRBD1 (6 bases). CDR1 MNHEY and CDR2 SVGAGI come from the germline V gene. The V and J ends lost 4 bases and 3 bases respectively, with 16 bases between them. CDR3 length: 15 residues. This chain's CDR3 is CASSSGENRDYEQYF. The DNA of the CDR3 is TGTGCCAGCAGTTCAGGGGAAAACAGGGACTACGAGCAGTACTTC.

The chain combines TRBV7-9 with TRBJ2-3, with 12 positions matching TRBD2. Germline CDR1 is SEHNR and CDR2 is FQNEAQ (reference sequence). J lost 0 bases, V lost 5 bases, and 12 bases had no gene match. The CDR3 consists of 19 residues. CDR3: CASSPNRRLAGESTDTQYF. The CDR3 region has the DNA TGTGCCAGCAGCCCCAACCGTAGACTAGCGGGGGAAAGCACAGATACGCAGTATTTT. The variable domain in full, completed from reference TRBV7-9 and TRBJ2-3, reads DTGVSQNPRHKITKRGQNVTFRCDPISEHNRLYWYRQTLGQGPEFLTYFQNEAQLEKSRLLSDRFSAERPKGSFSTLEIQRTEQGDSAMYLCASSPNRRLAGESTDTQYFGPGTRLTVL.

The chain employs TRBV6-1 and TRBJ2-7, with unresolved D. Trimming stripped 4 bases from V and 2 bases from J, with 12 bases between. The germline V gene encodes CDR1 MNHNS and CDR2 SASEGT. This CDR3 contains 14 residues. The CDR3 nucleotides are TGTGCCAGCAGTGCGGTATACCTAGCCTACGAGCAGTACTTC. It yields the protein CASSAVYLAYEQYF.

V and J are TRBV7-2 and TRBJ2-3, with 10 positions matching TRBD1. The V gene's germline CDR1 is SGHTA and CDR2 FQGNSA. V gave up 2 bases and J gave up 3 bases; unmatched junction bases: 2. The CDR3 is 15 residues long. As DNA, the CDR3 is TGTGCCAGCAGCTTATCGGGACAGGGGACAGATACGCAGTATTTT. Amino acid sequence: CASSLSGQGTDTQYF.

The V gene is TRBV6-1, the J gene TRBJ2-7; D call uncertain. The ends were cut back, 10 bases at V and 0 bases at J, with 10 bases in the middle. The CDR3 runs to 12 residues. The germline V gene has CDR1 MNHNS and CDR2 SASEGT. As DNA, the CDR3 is TGTGCCACAAGACTGAGCTCCTACGAGCAGTACTTC. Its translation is CATRLSSYEQYF.

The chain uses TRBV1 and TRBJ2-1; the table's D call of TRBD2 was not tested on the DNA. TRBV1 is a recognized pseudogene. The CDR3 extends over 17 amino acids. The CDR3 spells CTSSQDIGTHSYNEQFF. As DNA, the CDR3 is TGCACCAGCAGCCAAGATATCGGGACTCATTCCTACAATGAGCAGTTCTTC.

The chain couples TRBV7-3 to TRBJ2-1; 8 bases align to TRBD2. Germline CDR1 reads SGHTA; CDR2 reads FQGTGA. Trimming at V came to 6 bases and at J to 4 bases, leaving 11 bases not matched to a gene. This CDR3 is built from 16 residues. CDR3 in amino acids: CASSLVAGNIYNEQFF. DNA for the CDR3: TGTGCCAGCAGTTTGGTAGCGGGAAATATTTACAATGAGCAGTTCTTC.

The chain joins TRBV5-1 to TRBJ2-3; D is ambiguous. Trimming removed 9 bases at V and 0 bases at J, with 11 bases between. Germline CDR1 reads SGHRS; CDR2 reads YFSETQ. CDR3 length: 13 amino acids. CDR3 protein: CATARASTDTQYF. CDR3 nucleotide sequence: TGCGCCACCGCAAGGGCTAGCACAGATACGCAGTATTTT.

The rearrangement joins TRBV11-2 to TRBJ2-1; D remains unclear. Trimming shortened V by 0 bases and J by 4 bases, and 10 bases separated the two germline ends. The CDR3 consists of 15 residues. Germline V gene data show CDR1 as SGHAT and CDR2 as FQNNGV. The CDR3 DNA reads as TGTGCCAGCAGCTTAGAACTGAGCTTTTACAATGAGCAGTTCTTC. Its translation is CASSLELSFYNEQFF.

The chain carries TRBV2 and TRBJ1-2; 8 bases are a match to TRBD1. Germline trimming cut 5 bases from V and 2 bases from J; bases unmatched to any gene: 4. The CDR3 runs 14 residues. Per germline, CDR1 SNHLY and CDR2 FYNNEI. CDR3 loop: CASSQTGANYGYTF. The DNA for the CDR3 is TGTGCCAGCAGTCAGACAGGGGCAAACTATGGCTACACCTTC.

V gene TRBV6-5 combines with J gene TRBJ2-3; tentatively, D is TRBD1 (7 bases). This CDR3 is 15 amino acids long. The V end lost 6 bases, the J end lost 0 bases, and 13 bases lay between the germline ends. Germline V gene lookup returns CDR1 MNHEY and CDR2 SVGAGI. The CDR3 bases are TGTGCCAGCAGCCCCAGGGGGGAAAGCACAGATACGCAGTATTTT. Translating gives CASSPRGESTDTQYF.

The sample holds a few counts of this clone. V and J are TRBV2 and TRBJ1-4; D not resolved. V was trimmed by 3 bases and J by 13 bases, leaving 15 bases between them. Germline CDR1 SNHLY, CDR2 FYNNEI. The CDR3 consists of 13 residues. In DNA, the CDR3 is TGTGCCAGCAGTGACGAACAGAGAGGAACACTGTTTTTT. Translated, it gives CASSDEQRGTLFF.

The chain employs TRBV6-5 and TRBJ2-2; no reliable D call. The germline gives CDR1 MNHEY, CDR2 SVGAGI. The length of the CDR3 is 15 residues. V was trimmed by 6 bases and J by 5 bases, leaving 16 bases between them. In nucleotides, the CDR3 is TGTGCCAGCAGATTACTGGGCGAAGGAACCGGGGAGCTGTTTTTT. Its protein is CASRLLGEGTGELFF.

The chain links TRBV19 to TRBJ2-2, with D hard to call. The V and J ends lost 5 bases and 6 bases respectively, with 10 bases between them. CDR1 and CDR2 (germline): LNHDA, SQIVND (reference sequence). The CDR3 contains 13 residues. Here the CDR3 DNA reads TGTGCCAGTAGTGCCACCCGGCCCGGGGAGCTGTTTTTT. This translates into CASSATRPGELFF.

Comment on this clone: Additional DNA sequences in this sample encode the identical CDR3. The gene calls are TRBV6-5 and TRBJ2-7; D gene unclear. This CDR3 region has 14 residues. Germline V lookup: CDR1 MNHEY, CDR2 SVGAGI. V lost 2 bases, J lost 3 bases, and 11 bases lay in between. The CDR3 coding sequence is TGTGCCAGCAGTTACCAGATCAACGGCTACGAGCAGTACTTC. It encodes CASSYQINGYEQYF.

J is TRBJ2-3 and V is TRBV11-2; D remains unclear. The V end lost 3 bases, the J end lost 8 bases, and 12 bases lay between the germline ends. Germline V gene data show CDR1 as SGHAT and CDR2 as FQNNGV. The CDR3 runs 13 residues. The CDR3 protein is CASSLKEGVTQYF. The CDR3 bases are TGTGCCAGCAGCTTGAAAGAAGGAGTTACGCAGTATTTT.